The T cell receptor (beta chain) under discussion was sequenced for a study of blood T cell repertoires in COVID-19. For the study at large: From T cells, B-cell-depleted T cells, or PBMCs came the material, which was cDNA or gDNA.

Clones were read by immunoSEQ multiplex PCR, and TCRdb kept only the in-frame ones, dropping some. The repertoire holds 55,000 to 70,000 clones, with roughly four fifths as singletons. V was clipped by 1 base and J by 3 bases; unmatched bases: 6. The CDR3 has 15 amino acids. Germline V gene lookup returns CDR1 SGHRS and CDR2 YFSETQ. The sequence was collected from a woman older than 75 with acute or convalescent COVID-19. The J gene is TRBJ2-7, the V gene TRBV5-1, with 8 nucleotides matching TRBD1. Sequencing was done on a sample of peripheral blood. Here the CDR3 reads CASSLRQGFIYEQYF. DNA for the CDR3: TGCGCCAGCAGCTTGAGACAGGGGTTTATCTACGAGCAGTACTTC.